This T cell receptor (beta chain) derives from a study of cytomegalovirus exposure and HLA in healthy donors. The CDR3 contains 15 residues. Germline loops: CDR1 SGHAT, CDR2 FQDESV (reference sequence). J gave up 7 bases and V 3 bases, and 8 bases lay outside the gene matches. PCR employed 60 Vbeta and 13 Jbeta primers. Clones were read by immunoSEQ multiplex PCR, and TCRdb kept only the in-frame ones, dropping some. The clone table shows around 100,000 clones, with the ten largest holding around 3.5%. This chain joins TRBV11-1 and TRBJ2-1; TRBD2 matches 8 bases. The clonotype was recovered from a man aged 30 to 45 in good health and CMV-seronegative. The sample comprised PBMCs. The chain's CDR3 is CASSLDGGAGNEQFF. The CDR3 nucleotides are TGTGCCAGCAGCTTGGACGGGGGGGCCGGTAATGAGCAGTTCTTC.